This passage covers 23 T cell receptor beta chains from one sample sequenced in a study of blood T cell repertoires in COVID-19 (dated by TCRdb to the early 2020s). Libraries were prepared through the immunoSEQ multiplex PCR assay. Here the immuneACCESS table is served through TCRdb, limited to in-frame sequences with V and J called. Missing clones are a known gap in these copies; in checked studies unresolved V genes cover under half, and the rest lacks a known reason. The sample profile shows roughly 100,000 clones; about 85% of them were found once. Around 4.3% of the sample lies in the top ten. Sequences were obtained from peripheral blood. These receptors were collected from a man aged 45-65 years with acute or convalescent COVID-19.

This chain joins TRBV27 and TRBJ1-5; a possible D gene is TRBD1 (6 bases). There are 15 residues in the CDR3. Per the germline V gene, CDR1 is MNHEY and CDR2 is SMNVEV (reference sequence). Between the trimmed V and J ends, which lost 5 bases and 5 bases, there was a span of 16 bases. CDR3: CASSDTGTYDQPQHF. CDR3 sequence (DNA): TGTGCCAGCAGTGACACCGGGACATATGATCAGCCCCAGCATTTT.

The chain employs TRBV10-3 and TRBJ1-1; TRBD1 matches 7 bases. Per the germline V gene, CDR1 is ENHRY and CDR2 is SYGVKD. The CDR3 extends over 15 amino acids. Trimming at V came to 7 bases and at J to 3 bases, leaving 11 bases not matched to a gene. The DNA for the CDR3 is TGTGCCATCACGAATTCCGGGACAGCCGACACTGAAGCTTTCTTT. This translates into CAITNSGTADTEAFF.

This clone was detected once. This chain's CDR3 is CASSLFGTSGSYRYSYNEQFF. CDR3 coding DNA: TGTGCCAGCAGTTTATTCGGGACTAGCGGGAGTTACCGCTACTCCTACAATGAGCAGTTCTTC. The chain couples TRBV27 to TRBJ2-1; 14 bases map to TRBD2. Losses at the gene ends were 1 base for V and 0 bases for J; bases not matched to a gene: 11. The CDR3 consists of 21 residues. In germline, CDR1 is MNHEY, CDR2 SMNVEV (reference sequence).

The CDR3 DNA reads TGTGCCAGCTTTCCAGGGCTGGAAAGCAATCAGCCCCAGCATTTT. Protein product: CASFPGLESNQPQHF. This chain links TRBV6-5 with TRBJ1-5; tentative D call: TRBD1 (5 bases). The CDR3 is made up of 15 amino acids. Germline-derived CDR1 and CDR2 are MNHEY and SVGAGI. V was clipped by 8 bases and J by 1 base, with 15 bases between them.

The chain uses TRBV7-8 and TRBJ1-5; D unclear. The CDR3 runs to 15 residues. Germline-derived CDR1 and CDR2 are SGHVS and FQNEAQ. The V end lost 3 bases, the J end lost 0 bases, and 9 bases lay between the germline ends. The CDR3, as DNA: TGTGCCAGCAGCTTTTTGGGAGATAGCAATCAGCCCCAGCATTTT. Translating it yields CASSFLGDSNQPQHF.

The chain is built from TRBV2 and TRBJ2-1, with a weak D call TRBD1 (5 bases). CDR3 length: 15 amino acids. CDR1 is SNHLY, CDR2 FYNNEI, per germline. The germline V and J ends were trimmed by 10 bases and 5 bases, with 21 bases remaining between them. The CDR3 loop is CATLDIRPAHNEQFF. The CDR3 DNA reads as TGTGCCACCCTGGACATCCGGCCAGCACACAATGAGCAGTTCTTC.

A remark on this clone: Other DNA sequences in the sample encode the same CDR3. The J gene is TRBJ2-1, the V gene TRBV27; 8 positions match TRBD2. Germline lookup yields CDR1 MNHEY and CDR2 SMNVEV (reference sequence). This CDR3 has 15 residues. Germline trimming cut 3 bases from V and 2 bases from J; bases unmatched to any gene: 3. In DNA, the CDR3 is TGTGCCAGCAGTTTCCAGCGGGAGCCCTACAATGAGCAGTTCTTC. Amino acids: CASSFQREPYNEQFF.

There are a few counts of this clone. The chain recombines TRBV2 with TRBJ2-3, with 9 nucleotides matching TRBD1. The CDR3 covers 14 residues. Germline CDR1 SNHLY, CDR2 FYNNEI. The trim removed 11 bases at V and 5 bases at J, leaving 11 bases unmatched. This CDR3 reads CAGHYRGQEDTQYF. The DNA of the CDR3 is TGTGCCGGGCATTACAGGGGGCAAGAAGATACGCAGTATTTT.

This clone was counted only a few times. The chain joins TRBV28 to TRBJ2-3; 11 bases map to TRBD2. CDR3 length equals 19 residues. V lost 3 bases and J lost 5; bases outside the gene matches: 16. Germline CDR1 is MDHEN and CDR2 is SYDVKM. As DNA, the CDR3 is TGTGCCAGCAGTTTTCTGTTAGCGGGAGGGCCCACGGGGGTAGATACGCAGTATTTT. This codes for CASSFLLAGGPTGVDTQYF.

The chain recombines TRBV7-3 with TRBJ2-1, with TRBD2 as a possible D gene (6 bases). Per the germline V gene, CDR1 is SGHTA and CDR2 is FQGTGA. Trimming pared 5 bases from V and 0 bases from J, leaving 11 bases between. This CDR3 comprises 15 residues. The CDR3 is CASSAAGSSYNEQFF. The DNA for the CDR3 is TGTGCCAGCAGCGCGGCGGGGAGCTCCTACAATGAGCAGTTCTTC. Variable domain in full (rest from reference TRBV7-3 and TRBJ2-1): GAGVSQTPSNKVTEKGKYVELRCDPISGHTALYWYRQSLGQGPEFLIYFQGTGAADDSGLPNDRFFAVRPEGSVSTLKIQRTERGDSAVYLCASSAAGSSYNEQFFGPGTRLTVL.

The V call is TRBV19, the J call TRBJ1-5; D is undetermined. Germline CDR1 reads LNHDA; CDR2 reads SQIVND (reference sequence). Between the trimmed V and J ends, which lost 2 bases and 3 bases, there was a span of 8 bases. The CDR3 loop spans 14 amino acids. CDR3 sequence: CASSISGINQPQHF. The CDR3 DNA is TGTGCCAGTAGTATATCCGGGATCAATCAGCCCCAGCATTTT.

This chain links TRBV9 with TRBJ2-7; tentative D call: TRBD1 (6 bases). Looked up from germline, CDR1 is SGDLS and CDR2 is YYNGEE. The CDR3 runs to 15 residues. Between the trimmed V and J ends, which lost 0 bases and 3 bases, there was a span of 13 bases. The CDR3 DNA sequence: TGTGCCAGCAGCGTAGGTGTAGGGGGTGGCTACGAGCAGTACTTC. Translated, it gives CASSVGVGGGYEQYF.

This clone was observed a single time. V gene TRBV20-1 combines with J gene TRBJ1-1; 7 nucleotides agree with TRBD1. From germline, CDR1 is DFQATT and CDR2 SNEGSKA (reference sequence). There are 13 residues in the CDR3. With 3 bases clipped from V and 4 bases from J, the junction kept 5 bases outside the gene matches. The DNA of the CDR3 is TGCAGTGCTAGTGAACAGGGGCGCACTGAAGCTTTCTTT. It translates to CSASEQGRTEAFF.

V is TRBV2 and J is TRBJ2-5; 8 nucleotides line up with TRBD2. The CDR3 totals 14 residues. Germline V lookup: CDR1 SNHLY, CDR2 FYNNEI. V was pared by 7 bases and J by 4 bases, with 8 bases of the junction left unmatched. The DNA for the CDR3 is TGTGCCAGCACAAGTGATAGCGGGACAGAGACCCAGTACTTC. This sequence encodes CASTSDSGTETQYF. The full variable domain, with the rest looked up from reference TRBV2 and TRBJ2-5, is EPEVTQTPSHQVTQMGQEVILRCVPISNHLYFYWYRQILGQKVEFLVSFYNNEISEKSEIFDDQFSVERPDGSNFTLKIRSTKLEDSAMYFCASTSDSGTETQYFGPGTRLLVL.

The chain couples TRBV6-6 to TRBJ2-1; TRBD1 matches at 9 bases. V lost 6 bases, J lost 7 bases, and 10 bases stayed unmatched. CDR1 and CDR2 from the germline V gene are MNHNY and SVGAGI (reference sequence). CDR3 size: 15 residues. The CDR3 loop is CASSRDRAFSNEQFF. CDR3 in DNA: TGTGCCAGCAGCCGGGACAGGGCCTTTTCTAATGAGCAGTTCTTC.

The V call is TRBV19, the J call TRBJ2-3; D perhaps matches TRBD1 (5 bases). Germline values: CDR1 LNHDA, CDR2 SQIVND (reference sequence). Deletions cut 7 bases from V and 2 bases from J, with 10 bases between. The CDR3 is 13 residues long. The CDR3 loop reads CASNNRTTDTQYF. The CDR3 DNA reads TGTGCCAGTAACAACAGGACCACAGATACGCAGTATTTT.

The chain combines TRBV19 with TRBJ1-4; D is possibly TRBD1 (6 bases). V lost 10 bases and J 7 bases, leaving 22 bases between the germline ends. The CDR3 has 15 amino acids. The germline gives CDR1 LNHDA, CDR2 SQIVND (reference sequence). CDR3 sequence: CATRSQGRVGEKLFF. CDR3 DNA: TGTGCCACCCGATCTCAGGGGAGAGTTGGTGAAAAACTGTTTTTT.

The gene calls are TRBV4-1 and TRBJ2-5, with D possibly being TRBD2 (6 bases). CDR3 size: 14 residues. V dropped 4 bases and J dropped 5 bases, with 14 bases sitting between them. Germline CDR1 reads MGHRA; CDR2 reads YSYEKL. Here the CDR3 reads CASSLEWGDETQYF. The CDR3 DNA reads TGCGCCAGCAGCCTCGAATGGGGGGACGAGACCCAGTACTTC.

This clone was counted a single time. The V gene is TRBV15, the J gene TRBJ2-3; D is unresolved. The CDR3 totals 13 residues. V lost 6 bases to trimming and J lost 7 bases, with 14 bases between them. Germline V gene sequence: CDR1 LNHNV, CDR2 YYDKDF (reference sequence). CDR3 in DNA: TGTGCCACCAGTAGTCCTTTGAAAAATACGCAGTATTTT. This codes for CATSSPLKNTQYF.

This chain connects TRBV5-5 to TRBJ2-5; no clear D gene. The CDR3 length is 18 residues. CDR1 and CDR2 from the germline V gene are SGHKS and YYEKEE (reference sequence). V dropped 0 bases and J dropped 0 bases, with 18 bases sitting between them. The CDR3 reads CASSLASPYRANQETQYF. CDR3 nucleotide sequence: TGTGCCAGCAGCTTGGCGTCCCCCTATCGCGCAAACCAAGAGACCCAGTACTTC.

On this clone itself: Other DNA sequences from this sample encode an identical CDR3 as well. The V call is TRBV20-1, the J call TRBJ2-7, with TRBD2 identical over 10 bases. The CDR3 is 11 amino acids. The J segment lost 4 bases and the V segment lost 7 bases, leaving 1 base of the junction unmatched. Germline CDR1 DFQATT, CDR2 SNEGSKA (reference sequence). CDR3 bases: TGCAGTGGACTAGCGGGTTACGAGCAGTACTTC. It codes for CSGLAGYEQYF.

The chain joins TRBV7-2 to TRBJ1-2, with D perhaps matching TRBD1 (5 bases). The V end lost 7 bases, the J end lost 8 bases, and 14 bases lay between the germline ends. The CDR3 is 12 amino acids. Germline CDR1 is SGHTA and CDR2 is FQGNSA. The CDR3 spells CASIQGAGGYTF. The CDR3 DNA follows: TGTGCCAGCATCCAGGGTGCGGGAGGCTACACCTTC.

In this sample, this clone is medium-sized. The rearrangement joins TRBV5-1 to TRBJ2-1; 9 positions match TRBD2. This CDR3 has 17 residues. V gave up 0 bases and J gave up 5 bases; unmatched junction bases: 9. The V gene's germline CDR1 is SGHRS and CDR2 YFSETQ. CDR3 protein: CASSLVPSGIPNNEQFF. In DNA, the CDR3 is TGCGCCAGCAGCTTGGTCCCTAGCGGGATACCGAACAATGAGCAGTTCTTC.